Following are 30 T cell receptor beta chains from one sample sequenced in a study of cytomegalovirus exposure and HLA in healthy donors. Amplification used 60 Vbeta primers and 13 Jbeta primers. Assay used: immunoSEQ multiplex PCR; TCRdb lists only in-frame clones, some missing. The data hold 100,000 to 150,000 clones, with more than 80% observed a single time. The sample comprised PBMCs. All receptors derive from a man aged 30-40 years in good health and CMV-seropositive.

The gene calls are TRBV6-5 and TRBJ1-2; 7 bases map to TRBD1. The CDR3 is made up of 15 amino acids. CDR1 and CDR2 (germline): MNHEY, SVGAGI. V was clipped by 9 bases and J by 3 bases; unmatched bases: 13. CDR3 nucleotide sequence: TGTGCCAGTCAGAGACGACAGGGAAGCTACTATGGCTACACCTTC. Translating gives CASQRRQGSYYGYTF.

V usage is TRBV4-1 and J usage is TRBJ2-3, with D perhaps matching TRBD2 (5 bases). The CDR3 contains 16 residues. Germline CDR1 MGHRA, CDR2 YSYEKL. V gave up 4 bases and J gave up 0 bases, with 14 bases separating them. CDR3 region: CASSLLAFPSTDTQYF. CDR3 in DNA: TGCGCCAGCAGCCTTCTAGCCTTCCCGAGCACAGATACGCAGTATTTT.

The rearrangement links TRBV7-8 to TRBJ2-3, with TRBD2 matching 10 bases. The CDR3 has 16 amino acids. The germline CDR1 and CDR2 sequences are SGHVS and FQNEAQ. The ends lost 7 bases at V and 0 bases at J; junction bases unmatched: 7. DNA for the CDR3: TGTGCCAGCACGCTTAAACTAGCGGGGAGCACAGATACGCAGTATTTT. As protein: CASTLKLAGSTDTQYF.

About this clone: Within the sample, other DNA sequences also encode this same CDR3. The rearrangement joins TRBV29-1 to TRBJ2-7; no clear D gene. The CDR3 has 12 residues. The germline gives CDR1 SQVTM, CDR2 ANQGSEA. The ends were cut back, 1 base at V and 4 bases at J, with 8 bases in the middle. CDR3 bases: TGCAGCGTTGAAGCCGGCGGATACGAGCAGTACTTC. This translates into CSVEAGGYEQYF.

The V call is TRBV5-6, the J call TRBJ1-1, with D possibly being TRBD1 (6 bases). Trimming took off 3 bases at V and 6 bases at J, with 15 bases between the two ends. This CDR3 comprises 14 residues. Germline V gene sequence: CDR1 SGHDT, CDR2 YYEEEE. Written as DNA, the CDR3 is TGTGCCAGCAGCTGGAGGCTGGGGGCGGCTGAAGCTTTCTTT. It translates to CASSWRLGAAEAFF.

CDR3: CAWSVMVGVSYNEQFF. In DNA, the CDR3 is TGTGCCTGGAGTGTAATGGTAGGGGTTTCCTACAATGAGCAGTTCTTC. This chain connects TRBV30 to TRBJ2-1; weak D call: TRBD1 (5 bases). The V gene's germline CDR1 is GTSNPN and CDR2 SVGIG (reference sequence). V lost 0 bases, J lost 1 base, and 13 bases lay in between. This CDR3 contains 16 residues.

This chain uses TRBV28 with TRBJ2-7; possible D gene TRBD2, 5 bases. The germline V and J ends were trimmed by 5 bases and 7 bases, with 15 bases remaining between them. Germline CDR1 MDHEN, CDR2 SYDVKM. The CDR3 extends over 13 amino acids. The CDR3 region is CASSPSREGEQYF. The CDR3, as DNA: TGTGCCAGCAGTCCTAGCCGGGAAGGGGAGCAGTACTTC.

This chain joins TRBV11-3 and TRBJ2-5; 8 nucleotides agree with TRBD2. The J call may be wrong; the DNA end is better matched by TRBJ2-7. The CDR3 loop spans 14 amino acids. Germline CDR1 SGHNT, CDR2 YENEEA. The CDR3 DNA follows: TGTGCCAGCAGCCCGGGGGGGGGTCAGGACGAGCAGTACTTC. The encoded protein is CASSPGGGQDEQYF.

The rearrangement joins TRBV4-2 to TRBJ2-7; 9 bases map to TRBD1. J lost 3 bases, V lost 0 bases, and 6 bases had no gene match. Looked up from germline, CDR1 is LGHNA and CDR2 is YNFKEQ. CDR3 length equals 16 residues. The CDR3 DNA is TGTGCCAGCAGCCAAGATCTAACGGGACAGGGCTACGAGCAGTACTTC. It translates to CASSQDLTGQGYEQYF.

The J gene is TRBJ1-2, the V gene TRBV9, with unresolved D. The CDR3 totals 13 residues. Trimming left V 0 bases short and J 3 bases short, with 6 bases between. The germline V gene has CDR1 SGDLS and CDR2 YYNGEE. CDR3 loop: CASSVASDYGYTF. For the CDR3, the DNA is TGTGCCAGCAGCGTAGCCTCAGACTATGGCTACACCTTC. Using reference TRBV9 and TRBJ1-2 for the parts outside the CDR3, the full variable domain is DSGVTQTPKHLITATGQRVTLRCSPRSGDLSVYWYQQSLDQGLQFLIQYYNGEERAKGNILERFSAQQFPDLHSELNLSSLELGDSALYFCASSVASDYGYTFGSGTRLTVV.

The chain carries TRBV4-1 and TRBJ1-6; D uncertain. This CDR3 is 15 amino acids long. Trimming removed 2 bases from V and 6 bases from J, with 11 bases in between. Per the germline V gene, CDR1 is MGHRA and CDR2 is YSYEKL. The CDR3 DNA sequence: TGCGCCAGCAGCCAAAAGGCGCAGGCTAATTCACCCCTCCACTTT. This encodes CASSQKAQANSPLHF.

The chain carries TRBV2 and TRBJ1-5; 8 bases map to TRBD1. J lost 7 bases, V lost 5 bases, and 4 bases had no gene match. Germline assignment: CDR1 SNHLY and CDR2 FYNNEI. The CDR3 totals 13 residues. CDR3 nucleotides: TGTGCCAGCAGTCAGGGGGCACGCCAGCCCCAGCATTTT. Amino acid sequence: CASSQGARQPQHF.

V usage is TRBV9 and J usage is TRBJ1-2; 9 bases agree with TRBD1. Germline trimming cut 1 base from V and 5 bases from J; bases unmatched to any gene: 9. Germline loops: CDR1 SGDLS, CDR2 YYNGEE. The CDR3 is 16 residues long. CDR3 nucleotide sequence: TGTGCCAGCAGCGTAACCGACAGGGGGATATCTTATGGCTACACCTTC. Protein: CASSVTDRGISYGYTF.

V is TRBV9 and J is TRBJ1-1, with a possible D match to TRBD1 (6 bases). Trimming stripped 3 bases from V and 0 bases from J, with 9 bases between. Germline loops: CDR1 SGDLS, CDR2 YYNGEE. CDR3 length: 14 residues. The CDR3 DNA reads TGTGCCAGCAGCGCGACAGGTTTGAACACTGAAGCTTTCTTT. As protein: CASSATGLNTEAFF. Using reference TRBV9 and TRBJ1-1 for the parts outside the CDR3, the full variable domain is DSGVTQTPKHLITATGQRVTLRCSPRSGDLSVYWYQQSLDQGLQFLIQYYNGEERAKGNILERFSAQQFPDLHSELNLSSLELGDSALYFCASSATGLNTEAFFGQGTRLTVV.

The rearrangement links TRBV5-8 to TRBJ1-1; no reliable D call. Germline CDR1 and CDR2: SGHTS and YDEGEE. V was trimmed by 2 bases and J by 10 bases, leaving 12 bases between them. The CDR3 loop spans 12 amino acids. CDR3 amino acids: CASSFPRRGAFF. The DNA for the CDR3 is TGTGCCAGCAGCTTTCCTCGGCGAGGAGCTTTCTTT. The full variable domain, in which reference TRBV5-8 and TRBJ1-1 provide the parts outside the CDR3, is EAGVTQSPTHLIKTRGQQATLRCSPISGHTSVYWYQQALGLGLQFLLWYDEGEERNRGNFPPRFSGRQFPNYSSELNVNALELEDSALYLCASSFPRRGAFFGQGTRLTVV.

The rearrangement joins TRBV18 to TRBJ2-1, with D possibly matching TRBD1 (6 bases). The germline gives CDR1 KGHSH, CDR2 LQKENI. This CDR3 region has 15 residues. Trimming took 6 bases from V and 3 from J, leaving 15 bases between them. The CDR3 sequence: CASSPQGRGYNEQFF. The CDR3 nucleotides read TGTGCCAGCTCGCCCCAGGGGAGAGGCTACAATGAGCAGTTCTTC.

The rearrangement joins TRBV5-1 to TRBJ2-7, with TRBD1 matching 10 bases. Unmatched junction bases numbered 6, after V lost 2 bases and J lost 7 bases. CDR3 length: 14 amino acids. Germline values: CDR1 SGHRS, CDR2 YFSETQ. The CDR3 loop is CASSLGQGGHEQYF. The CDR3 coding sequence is TGCGCCAGCAGCTTAGGACAGGGGGGTCATGAGCAGTACTTC.

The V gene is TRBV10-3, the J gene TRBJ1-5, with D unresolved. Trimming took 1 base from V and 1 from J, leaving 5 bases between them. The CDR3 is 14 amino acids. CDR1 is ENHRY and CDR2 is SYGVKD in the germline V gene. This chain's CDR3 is CAISELQSNQPQHF. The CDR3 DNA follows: TGTGCCATCAGTGAGTTACAGAGCAATCAGCCCCAGCATTTT.

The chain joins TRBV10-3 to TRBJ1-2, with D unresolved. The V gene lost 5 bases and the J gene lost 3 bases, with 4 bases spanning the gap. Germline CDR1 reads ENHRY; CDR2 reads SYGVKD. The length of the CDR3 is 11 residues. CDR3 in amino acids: CAISQDYGYTF. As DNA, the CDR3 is TGTGCCATCAGTCAGGACTATGGCTACACCTTC.

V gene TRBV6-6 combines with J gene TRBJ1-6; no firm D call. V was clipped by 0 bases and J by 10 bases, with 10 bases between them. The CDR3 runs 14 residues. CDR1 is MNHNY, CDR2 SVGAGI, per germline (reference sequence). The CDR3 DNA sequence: TGTGCCAGCAGTTACTCGGGCCCTGAATCACCCCTCCACTTT. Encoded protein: CASSYSGPESPLHF.

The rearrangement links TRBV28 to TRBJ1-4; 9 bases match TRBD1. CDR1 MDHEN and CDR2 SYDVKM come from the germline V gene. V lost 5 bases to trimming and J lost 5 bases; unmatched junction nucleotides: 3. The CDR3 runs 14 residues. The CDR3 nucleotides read TGTGCCAGCAGTCCGACAGGGGGAAATGAAAAACTGTTTTTT. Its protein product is CASSPTGGNEKLFF.

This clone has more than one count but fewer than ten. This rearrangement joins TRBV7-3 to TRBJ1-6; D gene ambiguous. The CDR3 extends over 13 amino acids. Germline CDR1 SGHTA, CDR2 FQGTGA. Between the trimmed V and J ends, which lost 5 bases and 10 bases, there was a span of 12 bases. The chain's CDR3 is CASSPSPGSPLHF. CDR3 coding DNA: TGTGCCAGCAGCCCGTCCCCAGGATCACCCCTCCACTTT.

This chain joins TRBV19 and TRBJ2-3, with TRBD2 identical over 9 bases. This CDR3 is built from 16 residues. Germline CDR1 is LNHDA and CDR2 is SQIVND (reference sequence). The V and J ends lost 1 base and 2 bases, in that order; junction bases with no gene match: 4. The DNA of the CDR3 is TGTGCCAGTAGTATAGGACTAGCGGTGACCACAGATACGCAGTATTTT. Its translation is CASSIGLAVTTDTQYF.

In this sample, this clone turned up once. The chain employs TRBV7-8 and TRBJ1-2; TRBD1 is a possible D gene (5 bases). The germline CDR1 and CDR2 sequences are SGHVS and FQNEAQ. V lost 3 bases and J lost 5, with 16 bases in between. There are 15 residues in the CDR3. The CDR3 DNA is TGTGCCAGCAGCTTCCAGGGTTCTCCAATGTATGGCTACACCTTC. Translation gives CASSFQGSPMYGYTF.

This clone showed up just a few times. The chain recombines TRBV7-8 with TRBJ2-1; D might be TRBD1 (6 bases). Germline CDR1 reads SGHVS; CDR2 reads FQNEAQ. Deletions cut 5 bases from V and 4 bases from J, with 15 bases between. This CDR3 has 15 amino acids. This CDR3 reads CASSHYTGNYNEQFF. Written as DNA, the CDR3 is TGTGCCAGCAGCCATTACACAGGGAATTACAATGAGCAGTTCTTC.

The CDR3 sequence: CASVVNPGTEAFF. For the CDR3, the DNA is TGTGCCAGTGTAGTAAATCCGGGCACTGAAGCTTTCTTT. This rearrangement joins TRBV6-5 to TRBJ1-1; no firm D call. This CDR3 contains 13 residues. Germline-derived CDR1 and CDR2 are MNHEY and SVGAGI. Trimming took 9 bases from V and 4 from J, leaving 15 bases between them.

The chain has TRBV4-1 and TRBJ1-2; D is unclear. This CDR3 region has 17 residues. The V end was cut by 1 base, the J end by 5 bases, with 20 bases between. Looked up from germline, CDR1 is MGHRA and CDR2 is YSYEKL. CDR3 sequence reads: CASSQVAGFDLQYGYTF. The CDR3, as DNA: TGCGCCAGCAGCCAAGTTGCAGGATTTGATTTGCAATATGGCTACACCTTC.

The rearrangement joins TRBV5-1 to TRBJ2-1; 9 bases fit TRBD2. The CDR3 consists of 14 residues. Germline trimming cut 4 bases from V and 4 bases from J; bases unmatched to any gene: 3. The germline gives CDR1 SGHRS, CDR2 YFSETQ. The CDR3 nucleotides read TGCGCCAGCAGCCTAGCGGGGCCGTACAATGAGCAGTTCTTC. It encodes CASSLAGPYNEQFF.

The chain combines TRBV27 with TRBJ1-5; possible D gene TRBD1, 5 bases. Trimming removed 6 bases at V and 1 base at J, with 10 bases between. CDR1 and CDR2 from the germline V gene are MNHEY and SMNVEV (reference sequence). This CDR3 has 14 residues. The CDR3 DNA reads TGTGCCAGCAGCCCGGAGGGGAGCAATCAGCCCCAGCATTTT. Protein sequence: CASSPEGSNQPQHF.

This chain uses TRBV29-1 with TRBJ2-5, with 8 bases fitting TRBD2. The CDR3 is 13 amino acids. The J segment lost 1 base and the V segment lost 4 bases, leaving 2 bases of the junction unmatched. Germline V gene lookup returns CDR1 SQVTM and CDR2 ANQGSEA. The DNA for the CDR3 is TGCAGCGTTGTAAGCGGGGGCCAAGAGACCCAGTACTTC. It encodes CSVVSGGQETQYF.